Listed below are T cell receptor beta chains from one sample, sequenced in a study of blood T cell repertoires in COVID-19. TCRdb keeps only in-frame clones here, not all; method: immunoSEQ multiplex PCR. The sample contains about 56,000 clones, around 89% of which appear only once. Sequencing was done on a sample of peripheral blood. These receptors originate from a human donor in a cohort sampled during active COVID-19. Each CDR3 is given with its conserved first and last residue. D genes are given only for firm matches. A row's size may be missing; if present it is once, few, many or a size class.

V gene: TRBV7-8; D gene: .; clone size: once; J gene: TRBJ2-1; CDR3 DNA: TGTGCCAGCAGCCTGGGACAAGAGCAGTTCTTC; CDR3 protein: CASSLGQEQFF
V gene: TRBV2; D gene: TRBD2; clone size: once; J gene: TRBJ2-2; CDR3 DNA: TGTGCCAGCCGAAGGGATAGCGGGGGCTCGAACACCGGGGAGCTGTTTTTT; CDR3 protein: CASRRDSGGSNTGELFF
V gene: TRBV29-1; D gene: .; clone size: .; J gene: TRBJ2-7; CDR3 DNA: TGCAGCGGGGCACAGAGACGTAAAAACTACGAGCAGTACTTC; CDR3 protein: CSGAQRRKNYEQYF
V gene: TRBV18; D gene: TRBD2; clone size: .; J gene: TRBJ2-5; CDR3 DNA: TGTGCCAGCTTTGAACTAGCGGCGGAAGAGACCCAGTACTTC; CDR3 protein: CASFELAAEETQYF
V gene: TRBV18; D gene: .; clone size: few; J gene: TRBJ1-3; CDR3 DNA: TGTGCCAGCTCACCAGGGCCTGGAAACACCATATATTTT; CDR3 protein: CASSPGPGNTIYF
V gene: TRBV9; D gene: .; clone size: .; J gene: TRBJ1-1; CDR3 DNA: TGTGCCAGCAGCGTAGCGCCGGTGAACACTGAAGCTTTCTTT; CDR3 protein: CASSVAPVNTEAFF
V gene: TRBV7-9; D gene: TRBD2; clone size: .; J gene: TRBJ2-5; CDR3 DNA: TGTGCCAGCAGCTTACCGGGACTAGTACAAGAGACCCAGTACTTC; CDR3 protein: CASSLPGLVQETQYF
V gene: TRBV27; D gene: TRBD2; clone size: .; J gene: TRBJ2-7; CDR3 DNA: TGTGCCAGCAGTTTCCTCCTAGCGGGAGCCTACGAGCAGTACTTC; CDR3 protein: CASSFLLAGAYEQYF
V gene: TRBV5-6; D gene: TRBD1; clone size: .; J gene: TRBJ1-6; CDR3 DNA: TGTGCCAGCAGCTCATACCGGACAGGAGTAAATTCACCCCTCCACTTT; CDR3 protein: CASSSYRTGVNSPLHF
V gene: TRBV7-3; D gene: TRBD2; clone size: .; J gene: TRBJ2-1; CDR3 DNA: TGTGCCAGCAGCCTGTTAGGGCTAGCGGGTTACAATGAGCAGTTCTTC; CDR3 protein: CASSLLGLAGYNEQFF
V gene: TRBV2; D gene: .; clone size: .; J gene: TRBJ1-4; CDR3 DNA: TGTGCCAGCAGAGAAGTCAACAGACCAAATGAAAAACTGTTTTTT; CDR3 protein: CASREVNRPNEKLFF
V gene: TRBV2; D gene: TRBD1; clone size: .; J gene: TRBJ2-1; CDR3 DNA: TGTGCCAGCAGTGACACTCCCAGGGGGTCCTACAATGAGCAGTTCTTC; CDR3 protein: CASSDTPRGSYNEQFF
V gene: TRBV3-1/TRBV3-2; D gene: TRBD1; clone size: .; J gene: TRBJ1-2; CDR3 DNA: TGTGCCAGCAGCCAAGAAGGGACAGGGGGAGGCTACACCTTC; CDR3 protein: CASSQEGTGGGYTF
V gene: TRBV6-5; D gene: TRBD1; clone size: .; J gene: TRBJ1-6; CDR3 DNA: TGTGCCAGCAGTTACCAATTCGGGACAGGGAATTCACCCCTCCACTTT; CDR3 protein: CASSYQFGTGNSPLHF
V gene: TRBV19; D gene: TRBD1; clone size: .; J gene: TRBJ1-2; CDR3 DNA: TGTGCCAGTTGGGACAGGGCGAACTATGGCTACACCTTC; CDR3 protein: CASWDRANYGYTF
V gene: TRBV19; D gene: .; clone size: .; J gene: TRBJ2-5; CDR3 DNA: TGTGCCAGTAGTAAGGGGCAGGGCCGTTACGAGACCCAGTACTTC; CDR3 protein: CASSKGQGRYETQYF
V gene: TRBV3-1/TRBV3-2; D gene: .; clone size: few; J gene: TRBJ2-5; CDR3 DNA: TGTGCCTCTTCCCTAAGATGGACTGCCGAGGGAGAGACCCAGTACTTC; CDR3 protein: CASSLRWTAEGETQYF
V gene: TRBV5-1; D gene: TRBD1; clone size: once; J gene: TRBJ1-1; CDR3 DNA: TGCGCCAGCAGACTCATTCCGGGACAGTCGGAAGCTTTCTTT; CDR3 protein: CASRLIPGQSEAFF
V gene: TRBV7-6; D gene: .; clone size: .; J gene: TRBJ2-7; CDR3 DNA: TGTGCCAGCATCCAAGGCGGGTGGGATACAGCCAGGCACGAGCAGTACTTC; CDR3 protein: CASIQGGWDTARHEQYF
V gene: TRBV30; D gene: TRBD2; clone size: .; J gene: TRBJ2-7; CDR3 DNA: TGTGCCATGGGACTAGCGGGGGGGCTGAGGGAGCAGTACTTC; CDR3 protein: CAMGLAGGLREQYF
V gene: TRBV7-9; D gene: TRBD1; clone size: .; J gene: TRBJ1-1; CDR3 DNA: TGTGCCAGCAGCTCGGGACAGGGGGACACTGAAGCTTTCTTT; CDR3 protein: CASSSGQGDTEAFF
V gene: TRBV30; D gene: TRBD1; clone size: once; J gene: TRBJ1-2; CDR3 DNA: TGTGCCTGGAGTGGCTGGGACAGGGGTGGCTACACCTTC; CDR3 protein: CAWSGWDRGGYTF
V gene: TRBV7-9; D gene: TRBD1; clone size: once; J gene: TRBJ2-7; CDR3 DNA: TGTGCCAGCAGCGGCCGGGACAGGGAGAGGCACGAGCAGTACTTC; CDR3 protein: CASSGRDRERHEQYF
V gene: TRBV6-2/TRBV6-3; D gene: TRBD1; clone size: .; J gene: TRBJ1-1; CDR3 DNA: TGTGCCAGCAGTTACAGAAGTGGGACAGTGAACACTGAAGCTTTCTTT; CDR3 protein: CASSYRSGTVNTEAFF
V gene: TRBV9; D gene: TRBD1; clone size: .; J gene: TRBJ1-1; CDR3 DNA: TGTGCCAGCAGCGTATCCCCAGGGACAGGGACGGCTTTCTTT; CDR3 protein: CASSVSPGTGTAFF
V gene: TRBV7-2; D gene: .; clone size: .; J gene: TRBJ1-5; CDR3 DNA: TGTGCCAGCAGCTTAGGGCAGGGTGGTCAGCCCCAGCATTTT; CDR3 protein: CASSLGQGGQPQHF
V gene: TRBV5-1; D gene: TRBD2; clone size: .; J gene: TRBJ2-1; CDR3 DNA: TGCGCCAGCACCCTGACTAGCGGGGGAGTTTACAATGAGCAGTTCTTC; CDR3 protein: CASTLTSGGVYNEQFF
V gene: TRBV30; D gene: .; clone size: .; J gene: TRBJ1-4; CDR3 DNA: TGTGCCTGGAGTGCGGGGGTAAAACTGTTTTTT; CDR3 protein: CAWSAGVKLFF
V gene: TRBV18; D gene: TRBD1; clone size: .; J gene: TRBJ2-7; CDR3 DNA: TGTGCCAGCTCAGCCGGGACAGGGGCCGTAAGCTCCTACGAGCAGTACTTC; CDR3 protein: CASSAGTGAVSSYEQYF
V gene: TRBV5-1; D gene: .; clone size: once; J gene: TRBJ1-3; CDR3 DNA: TGCGCCAGCAGCTGGAGGGAGGGGGGAAGGGGAAACACCATATATTTT; CDR3 protein: CASSWREGGRGNTIYF
V gene: TRBV4-3; D gene: .; clone size: .; J gene: TRBJ1-2; CDR3 DNA: TGCGCCAGCAGCCAAGATATTGGGAGGGAGTTCTATGGCTACACCTTC; CDR3 protein: CASSQDIGREFYGYTF
V gene: TRBV5-1; D gene: .; clone size: .; J gene: TRBJ2-3; CDR3 DNA: TGCGCCAGCAGCTTGGGAAGCGGATCAACAGATACGCAGTATTTT; CDR3 protein: CASSLGSGSTDTQYF
V gene: TRBV3-1/TRBV3-2; D gene: .; clone size: .; J gene: TRBJ2-1; CDR3 DNA: TGTGCCAGCAGAGGAGACAGAGACTCCTACAATGAGCAGTTCTTC; CDR3 protein: CASRGDRDSYNEQFF
V gene: TRBV5-1; D gene: TRBD1; clone size: .; J gene: TRBJ1-3; CDR3 DNA: TGCGCCAGCAGCCCGGGACAGGGAATCGCCATATATTTT; CDR3 protein: CASSPGQGIAIYF
V gene: TRBV18; D gene: .; clone size: .; J gene: TRBJ2-7; CDR3 DNA: TGTGCCAGCTCACCGACCCCCAGCCAGGCATGGCAGTACTTC; CDR3 protein: CASSPTPSQAWQYF
V gene: TRBV3-1/TRBV3-2; D gene: .; clone size: .; J gene: TRBJ1-2; CDR3 DNA: TGTGCCAGCAGCCAAGCGGGGGTTAACTATGGCTACACCTTC; CDR3 protein: CASSQAGVNYGYTF
V gene: TRBV19; D gene: .; clone size: once; J gene: TRBJ2-4; CDR3 DNA: TGTGCCAGTAGGGAGGGTCCGGCCAAAAACATTCAGTACTTC; CDR3 protein: CASREGPAKNIQYF
V gene: TRBV5-4; D gene: TRBD1; clone size: .; J gene: TRBJ2-7; CDR3 DNA: TGTGCCAGCAGCCTGCCCGGGACAGGGACCTACGAGCAGTACTTC; CDR3 protein: CASSLPGTGTYEQYF
V gene: TRBV10-1; D gene: TRBD1; clone size: .; J gene: TRBJ2-3; CDR3 DNA: TGCGCCAGCAGCCGACAGGGTGCAGATACGCAGTATTTT; CDR3 protein: CASSRQGADTQYF